A selection of T cell receptor beta chains follows, all from one sample in a study of PD-L1 blockade in urothelial cancer. The protocol was immunoSEQ multiplex PCR, while the TCRdb copy is restricted to in-frame clones and leaves out a portion. The sample includes approximately 100,000 clones, about 90% of them seen just once. The input for sequencing was PBMCs, taken around atezolizumab (anti-PD-L1) treatment. The receptors were sampled from a woman older than 75 with urothelial cancer. CDR3s include the opening cysteine and the closing phenylalanine or tryptophan. Each record gives: CDR3 length, D gene, J gene, V gene, clone size, CDR3 DNA, CDR3 protein. A D gene is named only where the DNA matches it firmly. Clone size is shown for a subset of rows, as once, few, many or a class of expanded clone.

18,NA,TRBJ1-1,TRBV30,NA,TGTGCCTGGAGCGTTCTCAGGGGTATGAGTATGTGGAACACTGAAGCTTTCTTT,CAWSVLRGMSMWNTEAFF
14,NA,TRBJ1-5,TRBV6-5,NA,TGTGCCAGCAGTTACTCGTCTTATGATCAGCCCCAGCATTTT,CASSYSSYDQPQHF
14,NA,TRBJ2-3,TRBV19,NA,TGTGCCAGTAGTATAGTAGGGGGTCCAGATACGCAGTATTTT,CASSIVGGPDTQYF
17,TRBD2,TRBJ2-4,TRBV5-1,once,TGCGCCAGCAGCGCCCGACTAGCGGGAGTCGGTGGGGACATTCAGTACTTC,CASSARLAGVGGDIQYF
14,NA,TRBJ2-5,TRBV7-9,NA,TGTGCCAGCAGCTTAGCGGGAGTCCAAGAGACCCAGTACTTC,CASSLAGVQETQYF
16,NA,TRBJ1-2,TRBV28,once,TGTGCCAGCAGTCCGCAGGACGGGGGGAGTAGCTATGGCTACACCTTC,CASSPQDGGSSYGYTF
17,TRBD1,TRBJ1-2,TRBV5-1,once,TGCGCCAGCAGCTTGGGCCACAGGGGGGGAGTTAACTATGGCTACACCTTC,CASSLGHRGGVNYGYTF
16,NA,TRBJ2-3,TRBV4-1,once,TGCGCCAGCAGCCAAGATGACCGCAGGGGTGCAGATACGCAGTATTTT,CASSQDDRRGADTQYF
14,TRBD1,TRBJ2-4,TRBV30,NA,TGTGCCTGGAGTAGGGGGCTAGCCAAAAACATTCAGTACTTC,CAWSRGLAKNIQYF
14,TRBD1,TRBJ1-1,TRBV10-3,NA,TGTGCCATCAGTGAAGACAGGGGAACCTTTGAAGCTTTCTTT,CAISEDRGTFEAFF
14,NA,TRBJ1-5,TRBV4-2,NA,TGTGCCAGCAGCCAAGACAGTGACAATCAGCCCCAGCATTTT,CASSQDSDNQPQHF
14,TRBD2,TRBJ2-7,TRBV5-1,NA,TGCGCCAGCAGCTCGACTAGCGGCAACTACGAGCAGTACTTC,CASSSTSGNYEQYF
17,TRBD2,TRBJ2-1,TRBV27,NA,TGTGCCAGCAGTTTAGGGACTAGCGGGGGGACCTACAATGAGCAGTTCTTC,CASSLGTSGGTYNEQFF
14,NA,TRBJ2-2,TRBV5-1,NA,TGCGCCAGCAGTTTGGCGGGAAGTACCGGGGAGCTGTTTTTT,CASSLAGSTGELFF
15,TRBD1,TRBJ2-5,TRBV28,NA,TGTGCCAGCAGTTCCTCGCGGGACAGGGGTGAGACCCAGTACTTC,CASSSSRDRGETQYF
15,TRBD2,TRBJ2-2,TRBV27,NA,TGTGCCAGCAGCGGACTAGCGGGTTACACCGGGGAGCTGTTTTTT,CASSGLAGYTGELFF
12,NA,TRBJ1-3,TRBV5-5,NA,TGTGCCAGCAGCTTGGAGAGAGGCACCATATATTTT,CASSLERGTIYF
15,TRBD1,TRBJ2-7,TRBV5-1,NA,TGCGCCAGCAGCTTGGACGGGACAGCCTTCTACGAGCAGTACTTC,CASSLDGTAFYEQYF
17,TRBD1,TRBJ2-1,TRBV4-1,NA,TGCGCCAGCAGCCAAGATAGAACAGGGGGGACCTACAATGAGCAGTTCTTC,CASSQDRTGGTYNEQFF
17,NA,TRBJ1-1,TRBV2,NA,TGTGCCAGCAGTGAATTTATGGGGGCTAGGGCGAACACTGAAGCTTTCTTT,CASSEFMGARANTEAFF
14,NA,TRBJ1-2,TRBV10-1,NA,TGCGCCAGCAGTGACGGCGGGGGCAACTATGGCTACACCTTC,CASSDGGGNYGYTF
16,TRBD2,TRBJ2-1,TRBV19,once,TGTGCCAGTACCCTAACCGGGACTAGCGGATACAATGAGCAGTTCTTC,CASTLTGTSGYNEQFF
15,NA,TRBJ1-2,TRBV7-8,NA,TGTGCCAGCAGCAAGGGACAAGAAGTTTACTATGGCTACACCTTC,CASSKGQEVYYGYTF
13,NA,TRBJ1-5,TRBV2,NA,TGTGCCAGCATATTAGGGGTGGGGCAGCCCCAGCATTTT,CASILGVGQPQHF
15,TRBD2,TRBJ2-1,TRBV11-3,NA,TGTGCCAGCAGCTTCGCTAGCGGGAGTAGGGATGAGCAGTTCTTC,CASSFASGSRDEQFF
14,TRBD1,TRBJ1-4,TRBV7-9,once,TGTGCCAGCAGCTTAGGACAGGGGTATGAAAAACTGTTTTTT,CASSLGQGYEKLFF
13,NA,TRBJ1-2,TRBV28,NA,TGTGCCAGCAGCCCCAGGGTGAGGAGCGGCTACACCTTC,CASSPRVRSGYTF
13,NA,TRBJ1-1,TRBV5-1,NA,TGCGCCAGCAGCTTGGATCCAGGGTCTGAAGCTTTCTTT,CASSLDPGSEAFF
14,NA,TRBJ1-5,TRBV6-1,NA,TGTGCCAGCAGTGAAGCGGGGCTCAATCAGCCCCAGCATTTT,CASSEAGLNQPQHF
15,TRBD2,TRBJ2-1,TRBV19,NA,TGTGCCAGTAGGGGTGCCGGGACTAGCTACAATGAGCAGTTCTTC,CASRGAGTSYNEQFF
14,NA,TRBJ2-6,TRBV30,few,TGTGCCTTACCCAGGATCTCTGGGGCCAACGTCCTGACTTTC,CALPRISGANVLTF
14,NA,TRBJ2-2,TRBV10-2,once,TGCGCCGTCCAAGAAAAAGCCCTTGCCGGGGAGCTGTTTTTT,CAVQEKALAGELFF
15,NA,TRBJ2-2,TRBV19,NA,TGTGCCAGTAGTATCGGTATGGCGAACACCGGGGAGCTGTTTTTT,CASSIGMANTGELFF
17,TRBD1,TRBJ2-6,TRBV27,NA,TGTGCCAGCAGTTTCGGGACAGGGGGCGCTGGGGCCAACGTCCTGACTTTC,CASSFGTGGAGANVLTF
14,TRBD1,TRBJ1-5,TRBV19,NA,TGTGCCAGTAGTATAGGGACAGGGAGAGCGCCCCAGCATTTT,CASSIGTGRAPQHF
15,NA,TRBJ2-3,TRBV27,NA,TGTGCCAGCAGTATCACAACAGGGAGCACAGATACGCAGTATTTT,CASSITTGSTDTQYF
16,TRBD2,TRBJ2-7,TRBV11-3,NA,TGTGCCAGCAGCGACCGAGGGACTAGCGGGAGTCCCGAGCAGTACTTC,CASSDRGTSGSPEQYF
13,NA,TRBJ2-3,TRBV2,NA,TGTGCCAGCAGTCGACAGCCCACAGATACGCAGTATTTT,CASSRQPTDTQYF
13,NA,TRBJ2-1,TRBV7-9,NA,TGTGCCAGCAGCTCGGGGGTTGGGGATGAGCAGTTCTTC,CASSSGVGDEQFF
16,TRBD2,TRBJ2-5,TRBV15,NA,TGTGCCACCAGCAGACGGACTAGCGGGTCTCAAGAGACCCAGTACTTC,CATSRRTSGSQETQYF